These 13 T cell receptor beta chains originate from one sample sequenced in a study of identical twins. MiXCR was run by TCRdb on the 5' RACE reads, yielding one entry per CDR3 protein. The sample carries roughly 350,000 distinct CDR3 sequences, approximately 13% recorded once. These same data were also listed under a study on yellow fever vaccine responses in identical twins.

The sample consisted of CD8+ T cells sorted from blood. The receptors were gathered from a woman between 18 and 30 years old in good health.

The chain joins TRBV27 to TRBJ2-2; TRBD2 matches at 15 bases. Per germline, CDR1 MNHEY and CDR2 SMNVEV (reference sequence). The V gene end was trimmed by 1 base and the J gene end by 0 bases; junction bases not matched to a gene: 12. The CDR3 is 22 residues long. This chain's CDR3 is CASSLWAGGLAGGPPNTGELFF. CDR3 bases: TGTGCCAGCAGTTTATGGGCGGGGGGACTAGCGGGGGGCCCCCCGAACACCGGGGAGCTGTTTTTT.

The chain joins TRBV7-9 to TRBJ2-7, with TRBD2 matching over 11 bases. V was clipped by 5 bases and J by 4 bases; unmatched bases: 13. In germline, CDR1 is SEHNR, CDR2 FQNEAQ (reference sequence). CDR3 size: 17 residues. The CDR3 protein is CASSPLGISGRAYEQYF. The CDR3 DNA reads TGTGCCAGCAGCCCCTTAGGCATTAGCGGGAGGGCATACGAGCAGTACTTC.

The chain has TRBV2 and TRBJ2-7, with D perhaps TRBD2 (5 bases). Trimming removed 1 base from V and 0 bases from J, with 13 bases in between. The CDR3 spans 16 residues. The germline gives CDR1 SNHLY, CDR2 FYNNEI. The DNA of the CDR3 is TGTGCCAGCAGTGAAGGAGGCGGGCTAAGCTCCTACGAGCAGTACTTC. Its translation: CASSEGGGLSSYEQYF.

This chain joins TRBV20-1 and TRBJ2-1, with 7 bases lining up with TRBD1. Germline CDR1 and CDR2: DFQATT and SNEGSKA (reference sequence). This CDR3 has 10 residues. Trimming took 8 bases from V and 8 from J; bases not matched to a gene: 3. The CDR3 nucleotides read TGCAGTAGGGGGCCCGATGAGCAGTTCTTC. Residues: CSRGPDEQFF.

This chain connects TRBV28 to TRBJ2-4, with TRBD1 identical over 7 bases. CDR3 length: 16 residues. Germline CDR1 MDHEN, CDR2 SYDVKM. V was clipped by 3 bases and J by 0 bases; unmatched bases: 5. The CDR3, as DNA: TGTGCCAGCAGTTTCAGGGACAGCCTAGCCAAAAACATTCAGTACTTC. This translates into CASSFRDSLAKNIQYF. The variable domain in full, completed from reference TRBV28 and TRBJ2-4, reads DVKVTQSSRYLVKRTGEKVFLECVQDMDHENMFWYRQDPGLGLRLIYFSYDVKMKEKGDIPEGYSVSREKKERFSLILESASTNQTSMYLCASSFRDSLAKNIQYFGAGTRLSVL.

There are a few counts of this clonotype. The V gene is TRBV9, the J gene TRBJ2-1, with D tentatively TRBD2 (6 bases). The ends were cut back, 0 bases at V and 5 bases at J, with 12 bases in the middle. CDR1 and CDR2 from the germline V gene are SGDLS and YYNGEE. This CDR3 spans 15 amino acids. This CDR3 reads CASSVAGRLNNEQFF. The CDR3 region has the DNA TGTGCCAGCAGCGTAGCTGGGAGGCTGAACAATGAGCAGTTCTTC.

This clonotype was found a few times. V gene TRBV10-3 combines with J gene TRBJ2-7; D remains ambiguous. Trimming cost V 2 bases and J 3 bases, with 5 bases left between them. CDR1 is ENHRY and CDR2 is SYGVKD in the germline V gene. The CDR3 contains 12 residues. The CDR3 nucleotides read TGTGCCATCAGTGAGGCAGACTACGAGCAGTACTTC. Translated, it gives CAISEADYEQYF.

This clonotype was seen more than once but under ten times. V usage is TRBV11-2 and J usage is TRBJ2-5; D is ambiguous. V was clipped by 0 bases and J by 5 bases, with 13 bases between them. Germline-derived CDR1 and CDR2 are SGHAT and FQNNGV. This CDR3 is 15 amino acids long. CDR3 in amino acids: CASSLEPLNRETQYF. The CDR3 DNA sequence: TGTGCCAGCAGCTTAGAACCCTTGAACCGGGAGACCCAGTACTTC.

The chain employs TRBV29-1 and TRBJ2-1; tentative D call: TRBD2 (6 bases). V was trimmed by 4 bases and J by 1 base, leaving 11 bases between them. The CDR3 runs 14 residues. The germline CDR1 and CDR2 sequences are SQVTM and ANQGSEA. DNA for the CDR3: TGCAGCGTTGGGGAGGCGGGGTCCTACAATGAGCAGTTCTTC. It translates to CSVGEAGSYNEQFF.

The genes are TRBV4-1 and TRBJ2-2; 7 positions match TRBD1. Germline CDR1 and CDR2: MGHRA and YSYEKL. This CDR3 is built from 18 residues. Trimming removed 1 base from V and 2 bases from J; junction bases left unmatched: 10. The CDR3 region has the DNA TGCGCCAGCAGCCAAGCCCATAACCGGGACAGAAACACCGGGGAGCTGTTTTTT. Protein product: CASSQAHNRDRNTGELFF.

The rearrangement uses TRBV11-2 and TRBJ2-7, with 7 bases that match TRBD1. The V and J ends lost 5 bases and 5 bases, in that order; junction bases with no gene match: 9. Germline values: CDR1 SGHAT, CDR2 FQNNGV. The CDR3 runs 14 residues. CDR3 loop: CASSPPGGLHEQYF. CDR3 nucleotide sequence: TGTGCCAGCAGCCCCCCAGGGGGTCTCCACGAGCAGTACTTC.

The gene calls are TRBV15 and TRBJ2-7; 10 bases are shared with TRBD2. V shed 4 bases, J shed 3 bases, and the junction held 6 bases outside the gene matches. The CDR3 consists of 15 residues. Germline V gene lookup returns CDR1 LNHNV and CDR2 YYDKDF (reference sequence). In nucleotides, the CDR3 is TGTGCCACCAGCAACCCTAGCGGGAGTTTCTACGAGCAGTACTTC. Translated: CATSNPSGSFYEQYF.

This clonotype was counted many times. The V gene is TRBV2, the J gene TRBJ2-1; 10 nucleotides agree with TRBD2. This CDR3 spans 13 amino acids. In germline, CDR1 is SNHLY, CDR2 FYNNEI. The junction had 1 base not matched to a gene; V was cut back by 1 base and J by 10 bases. The CDR3 reads CASSEGLAGEQFF. The CDR3 bases are TGTGCCAGCAGTGAAGGACTAGCGGGCGAGCAGTTCTTC.